This T cell receptor (beta chain) was sequenced in a study of blood T cell repertoires in COVID-19. Data came from immunoSEQ multiplex PCR; TCRdb stores just in-frame clones and leaves some out. The repertoire consists of approximately 97,000 clones, with 78% occurring once and the leading ten covering roughly a tenth. This clone was detected only once. V lost 3 bases to trimming and J lost 2 bases, with 11 bases between them. Germline CDR1 and CDR2: LNHDA and SQIVND (reference sequence). The CDR3 has 15 amino acids. V and J are TRBV19 and TRBJ2-1, with D perhaps TRBD2 (5 bases). The sequenced material came from peripheral blood. This sequence originates from a man aged 60-69 years with active or convalescent COVID-19. The CDR3 spells CASSIEGTTYNEQFF. The DNA of the CDR3 is TGTGCCAGTAGTATTGAGGGAACAACCTACAATGAGCAGTTCTTC.